This record concerns one T cell receptor (beta chain) sequence. With V trimmed by 2 bases and J by 5 bases, 7 bases remained unmatched. From germline, CDR1 is MNHEY and CDR2 SVGAGI. The CDR3 contains 16 residues. The sample belongs to a study of OX40 agonist ivuxolimab in advanced cancers. Looking at the study overall: Patients got intravenous ivuxolimab at 0.01 to 10 mg/kg every 2 weeks. Checkpoint inhibitors had been given previously to 40% of patients.

The protocol was immunoSEQ multiplex PCR, while the TCRdb copy is restricted to in-frame clones and leaves out a portion. The sample lists roughly 87,000 clones, around 92% occurring once. The source of this sequence is an adult with an advanced solid tumor such as melanoma, head and neck, liver or kidney cancer. The starting material was CD4+ or CD8+ T cells sorted from blood, obtained in a trial of the OX40 agonist ivuxolimab. The rearrangement joins TRBV6-5 to TRBJ2-2; 8 nucleotides agree with TRBD1. This CDR3 reads CASSYERTGRTGELFF. The CDR3 nucleotides are TGTGCCAGCAGTTACGAAAGGACAGGGCGGACCGGGGAGCTGTTTTTT.